This paragraph reports one T cell receptor beta chain. Its antigen remains unidentified. Germline CDR1 KGHSH, CDR2 LQKENI. CDR3 length: 15 amino acids. Trimming took off 2 bases at V and 7 bases at J, with 18 bases between the two ends. Data came from immunoSEQ multiplex PCR; TCRdb stores just in-frame clones and leaves some out. The data show fewer than 55,000 clones, over 80% seen once. The data belong to a study of T cell responses to AZD1222 COVID-19 vaccine. Study-level results: White British donors predominated, females outnumbered males, and clonal diversity was possibly underestimated.

The chain couples TRBV18 to TRBJ2-7; D is ambiguous. Sequencing was performed on peripheral blood, taken on day 0 of AZD1222 vaccination. This sequence was found in an adult in good health. The chain's CDR3 is CASSPTTGKGGEQYF. The DNA for the CDR3 is TGTGCCAGCTCACCAACGACGGGTAAAGGCGGAGAGCAGTACTTC.